The subject of this entry is one T cell receptor (beta chain). This sample was taken from a study of PD-L1 blockade in urothelial cancer. The wider study: At 6 weeks and at 3 weeks (second dose) after treatment start, blood was analyzed.

This CDR3 is built from 15 residues. Germline CDR1 and CDR2: SGDLS and YYNGEE. V gave up 3 bases and J gave up 0 bases, with 11 bases separating them. The assay was immunoSEQ multiplex PCR, and TCRdb's table has in-frame clones only and misses some. The table has under 55,000 clones, about 86% seen once. Described time point: pretreatment peripheral blood. Samples spanned pretreatment and treatment, with 1 to 8 time points per patient. The V and J genes are TRBV9 and TRBJ2-3; possibly TRBD2 for D (6 bases). The origin of this receptor is a man aged 70-80 years with urothelial cancer. The input for sequencing was PBMCs, taken around atezolizumab (anti-PD-L1) treatment. The CDR3 loop reads CASSARGTSTDTQYF. Here the CDR3 DNA reads TGTGCCAGCAGCGCCCGGGGGACTAGCACAGATACGCAGTATTTT.